This entry lists 8 T cell receptor beta chains sequenced from one sample in a study of Graves' ophthalmopathy and Graves' hyperthyroidism. The authors amplified TCR beta CDR3 regions from RNA transcripts. HTBI primers were employed in first-round RT-PCR, then a second-round multiplex PCR followed. Via MiXCR, TCRdb re-called the multiplex PCR reads, giving one row per CDR3 protein. Here the sample spans approximately 540,000 distinct CDR3 sequences, less than 45% being singletons. Sequenced input: peripheral blood or thyroid tissue (not recorded which). All receptors derive from an adult man with Graves' hyperthyroidism.

This clonotype was picked up many times. J is TRBJ1-1 and V is TRBV20-1, with TRBD1 matching over 8 bases. The CDR3 consists of 11 residues. Trimming took 3 bases from V and 10 from J; bases not matched to a gene: 4. Germline V gives CDR1 DFQATT, CDR2 SNEGSKA (reference sequence). CDR3 sequence reads: CSASGRGRAFF. The CDR3 region has the DNA TGCAGTGCTAGTGGCAGGGGGCGAGCTTTCTTT.

The chain uses TRBV10-3 and TRBJ2-7; 10 bases map to TRBD2. V lost 3 bases, J lost 2 bases, and 1 base stayed unmatched. CDR1 is ENHRY, CDR2 SYGVKD, per germline. The length of the CDR3 is 14 residues. In DNA, the CDR3 is TGTGCCATCAGTGAAGCGGGGGGGCCCTACGAGCAGTACTTC. This encodes CAISEAGGPYEQYF.

The chain employs TRBV29-1 and TRBJ2-1, with 8 positions matching TRBD2. With V trimmed by 6 bases and J by 9 bases, 10 bases remained unmatched. This CDR3 has 13 residues. The germline gives CDR1 SQVTM, CDR2 ANQGSEA. CDR3 sequence reads: CSVAGTSRREQFF. The CDR3 DNA reads as TGCAGCGTAGCCGGGACTAGTAGGCGTGAGCAGTTCTTC.

The chain employs TRBV7-3 and TRBJ2-3, with 8 bases lining up with TRBD2. CDR3 size: 15 residues. Germline V lookup: CDR1 SGHTA, CDR2 FQGTGA. J gave up 0 bases and V 5 bases, and 4 bases lay outside the gene matches. CDR3 nucleotide sequence: TGTGCCAGCAGCCGGGGGGGTTCTAGCACAGATACGCAGTATTTT. As protein: CASSRGGSSTDTQYF.

The chain has TRBV7-9 and TRBJ2-1; 7 nucleotides line up with TRBD1. The CDR3 totals 17 residues. With V trimmed by 1 base and J by 5 bases, 11 bases remained unmatched. The germline V gene has CDR1 SEHNR and CDR2 FQNEAQ (reference sequence). This CDR3 reads CASSLGPTGLLNNEQFF. The CDR3 nucleotides are TGTGCCAGCAGCTTAGGGCCGACAGGGCTACTGAACAATGAGCAGTTCTTC.

This clonotype was seen many times. The V and J genes are TRBV12-3 or TRBV12-4 and TRBJ2-2; possibly TRBD1 for D (6 bases). The CDR3 covers 12 residues. The V end was cut by 7 bases, the J end by 7 bases, with 10 bases between. The CDR3 here is CASTIQGGELFF. In DNA, the CDR3 is TGTGCCAGCACCATACAGGGCGGGGAGCTGTTTTTT.

The V and J genes are TRBV27 and TRBJ2-7; TRBD1 agrees at 12 bases. V was pared by 4 bases and J by 5 bases, with 6 bases of the junction left unmatched. Germline values: CDR1 MNHEY, CDR2 SMNVEV (reference sequence). The CDR3 runs to 15 residues. CDR3 sequence: CASSSSGTGGDEQYF. CDR3 DNA sequence: TGTGCCAGCAGTTCCTCCGGGACAGGGGGCGACGAGCAGTACTTC.

Points on this clonotype: A read error may explain this, as a much larger clone is one base away. The chain uses TRBV7-9 and TRBJ2-7; D may correspond to TRBD1 or TRBD2 (5 bases each). Germline V CDR1 and CDR2: SEHNR, FQNEAQ (reference sequence). The CDR3 sequence is 13 residues long. The chain's CDR3 is CAGSSRDGYEQYF. DNA for the CDR3: TGTGCCGGCAGCTCCAGGGACGGCTACGAGCAGTACTTC.